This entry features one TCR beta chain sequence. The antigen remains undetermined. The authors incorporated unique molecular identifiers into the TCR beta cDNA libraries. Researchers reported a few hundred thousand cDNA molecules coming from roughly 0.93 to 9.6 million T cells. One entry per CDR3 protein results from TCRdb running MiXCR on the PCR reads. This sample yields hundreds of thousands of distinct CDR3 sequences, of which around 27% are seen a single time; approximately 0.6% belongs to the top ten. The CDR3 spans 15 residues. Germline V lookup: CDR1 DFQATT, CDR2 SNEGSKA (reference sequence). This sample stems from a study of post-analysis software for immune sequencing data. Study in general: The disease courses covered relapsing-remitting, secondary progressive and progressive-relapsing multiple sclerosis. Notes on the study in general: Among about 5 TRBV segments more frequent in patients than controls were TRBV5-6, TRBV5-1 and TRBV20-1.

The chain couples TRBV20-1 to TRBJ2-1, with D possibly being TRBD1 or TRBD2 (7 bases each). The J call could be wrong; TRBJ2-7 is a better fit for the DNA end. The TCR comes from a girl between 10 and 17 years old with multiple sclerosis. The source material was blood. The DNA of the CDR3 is TGCAGTGCCCAAGGACTAGGGGGCTCCTACAATGAGCAGTACTTC. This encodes CSAQGLGGSYNEQYF.